The subject of this entry is one TCR beta chain. CDR3 length equals 15 residues. Germline-derived CDR1 and CDR2 are SGHRS and YFSETQ. The V gene end was trimmed by 2 bases and the J gene end by 0 bases; junction bases not matched to a gene: 2. Assay: immunoSEQ multiplex PCR; the TCRdb copy retains only in-frame clones and omits some. The data contain a few hundred thousand clones, about 86% of them singletons. The sample comes from a study of blood T cell repertoires in COVID-19. About the study: Sample material is recorded as cDNA or gDNA derived from T cells, B-cell-depleted T cells, or PBMCs.

The clonotype comes from a woman aged 50 to 60 in a cohort exposed to, infected with or recovered from COVID-19 (not recorded which). The sequencing sample was made of PBMCs or T cells enriched from blood (not recorded which). This chain uses TRBV5-1 with TRBJ2-1; 7 bases are shared with TRBD1. For the CDR3, the DNA is TGCGCCAGCAGCTTCTGGACAGGCTCCTACAATGAGCAGTTCTTC. Its translation: CASSFWTGSYNEQFF.